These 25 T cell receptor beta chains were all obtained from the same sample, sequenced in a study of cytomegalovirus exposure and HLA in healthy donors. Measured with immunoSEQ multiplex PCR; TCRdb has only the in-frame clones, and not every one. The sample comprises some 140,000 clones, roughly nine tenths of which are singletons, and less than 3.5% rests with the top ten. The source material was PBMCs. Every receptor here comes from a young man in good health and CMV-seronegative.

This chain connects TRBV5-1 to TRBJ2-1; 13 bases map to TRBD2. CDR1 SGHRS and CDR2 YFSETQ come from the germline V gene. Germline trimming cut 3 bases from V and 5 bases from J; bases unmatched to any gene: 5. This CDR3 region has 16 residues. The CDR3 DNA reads TGCGCCAGCAGCTCCCCAGGGACTAGCGGGAACAATGAGCAGTTCTTC. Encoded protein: CASSSPGTSGNNEQFF.

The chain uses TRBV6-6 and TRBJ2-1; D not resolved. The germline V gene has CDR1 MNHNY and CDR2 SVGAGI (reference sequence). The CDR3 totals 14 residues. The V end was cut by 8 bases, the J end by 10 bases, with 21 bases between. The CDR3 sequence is CASGKTDISWEQFF. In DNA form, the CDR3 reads TGTGCCAGCGGTAAAACAGACATCTCGTGGGAGCAGTTCTTC.

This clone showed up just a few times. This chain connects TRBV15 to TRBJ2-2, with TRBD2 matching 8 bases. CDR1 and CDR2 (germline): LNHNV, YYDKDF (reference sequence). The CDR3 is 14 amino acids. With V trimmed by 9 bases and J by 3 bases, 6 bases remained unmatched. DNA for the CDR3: TGTGCCACTGGGAGGCGGGGGGACACCGGGGAGCTGTTTTTT. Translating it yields CATGRRGDTGELFF.

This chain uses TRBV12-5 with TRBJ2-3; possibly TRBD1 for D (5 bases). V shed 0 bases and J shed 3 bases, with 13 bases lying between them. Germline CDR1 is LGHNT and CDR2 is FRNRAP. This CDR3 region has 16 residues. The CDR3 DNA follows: TGTGCTAGTGGTTTGGTAATAAAGGGGTCGACAGATACGCAGTATTTT. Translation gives CASGLVIKGSTDTQYF.

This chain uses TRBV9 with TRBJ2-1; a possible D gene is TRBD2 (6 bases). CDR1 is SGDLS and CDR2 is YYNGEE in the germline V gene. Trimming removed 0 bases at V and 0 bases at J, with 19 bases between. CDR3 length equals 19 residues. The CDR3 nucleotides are TGTGCCAGCAGCGTAGCAGGCGGGATGCCACGACGCTCCTACAATGAGCAGTTCTTC. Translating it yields CASSVAGGMPRRSYNEQFF.

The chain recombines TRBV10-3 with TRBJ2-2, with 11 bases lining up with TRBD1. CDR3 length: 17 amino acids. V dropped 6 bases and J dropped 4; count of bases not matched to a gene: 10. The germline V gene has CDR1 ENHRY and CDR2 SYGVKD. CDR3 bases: TGTGCCATCAGGGGAACCGGGACAGGGGGGTCCACCGGGGAGCTGTTTTTT. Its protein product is CAIRGTGTGGSTGELFF.

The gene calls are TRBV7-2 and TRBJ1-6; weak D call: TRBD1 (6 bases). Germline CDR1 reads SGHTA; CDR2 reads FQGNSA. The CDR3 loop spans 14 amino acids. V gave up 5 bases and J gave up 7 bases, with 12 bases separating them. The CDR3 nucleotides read TGTGCCAGCAGCCTTAGACAGGAGAATTCACCCCTCCACTTT. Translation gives CASSLRQENSPLHF.

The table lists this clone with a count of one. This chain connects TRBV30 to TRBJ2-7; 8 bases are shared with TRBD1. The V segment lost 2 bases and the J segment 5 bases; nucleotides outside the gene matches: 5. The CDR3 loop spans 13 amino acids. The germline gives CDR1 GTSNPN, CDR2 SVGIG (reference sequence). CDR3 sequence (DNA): TGTGCCTGGAGTTTCAGGGGGCCGGACGAGCAGTACTTC. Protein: CAWSFRGPDEQYF.

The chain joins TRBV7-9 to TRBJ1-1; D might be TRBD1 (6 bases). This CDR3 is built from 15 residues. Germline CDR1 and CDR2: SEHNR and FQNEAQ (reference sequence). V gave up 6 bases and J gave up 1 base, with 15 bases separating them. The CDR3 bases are TGTGCCAGCAGTTACATCGGGACAACGAACACTGAAGCTTTCTTT. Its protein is CASSYIGTTNTEAFF.

CDR3 sequence: CASSARMGQGDEQYF. The CDR3 region has the DNA TGCGCCAGCAGCGCCCGGATGGGACAGGGTGACGAGCAGTACTTC. The V and J genes are TRBV5-1 and TRBJ2-7; TRBD1 aligns across 9 bases. Trimming at V came to 4 bases and at J to 5 bases, leaving 10 bases not matched to a gene. This CDR3 spans 15 amino acids. Germline lookup yields CDR1 SGHRS and CDR2 YFSETQ.

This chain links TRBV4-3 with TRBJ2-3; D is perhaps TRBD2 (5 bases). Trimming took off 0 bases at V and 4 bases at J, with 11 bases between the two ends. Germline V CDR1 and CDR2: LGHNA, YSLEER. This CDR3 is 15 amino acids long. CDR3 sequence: CASSQDLEGPDTQYF. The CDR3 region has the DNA TGCGCCAGCAGCCAAGACTTAGAGGGCCCAGATACGCAGTATTTT.

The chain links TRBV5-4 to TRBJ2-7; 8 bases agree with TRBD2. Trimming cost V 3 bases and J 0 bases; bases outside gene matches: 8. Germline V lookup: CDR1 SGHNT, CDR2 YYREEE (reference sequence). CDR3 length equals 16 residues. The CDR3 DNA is TGTGCCAGCAGCTACGTTGGCGGGGGGAACTCCTACGAGCAGTACTTC. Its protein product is CASSYVGGGNSYEQYF.

DNA for the CDR3: TGTGCCAGCAGTATCAAACAGGGGTTTGGCGACGAGCAGTACTTC. It codes for CASSIKQGFGDEQYF. This chain links TRBV27 with TRBJ2-7; TRBD1 matches at 7 bases. This CDR3 has 15 amino acids. With V trimmed by 5 bases and J by 5 bases, 12 bases remained unmatched. Germline values: CDR1 MNHEY, CDR2 SMNVEV (reference sequence).

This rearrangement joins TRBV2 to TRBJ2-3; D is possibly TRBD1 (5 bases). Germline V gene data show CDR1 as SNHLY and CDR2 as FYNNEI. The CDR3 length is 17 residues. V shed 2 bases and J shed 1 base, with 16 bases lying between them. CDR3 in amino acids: CASSELQVMVGTDTQYF. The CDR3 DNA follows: TGTGCCAGCAGTGAATTACAGGTTATGGTAGGCACAGATACGCAGTATTTT. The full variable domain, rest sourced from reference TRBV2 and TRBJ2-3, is EPEVTQTPSHQVTQMGQEVILRCVPISNHLYFYWYRQILGQKVEFLVSFYNNEISEKSEIFDDQFSVERPDGSNFTLKIRSTKLEDSAMYFCASSELQVMVGTDTQYFGPGTRLTVL.

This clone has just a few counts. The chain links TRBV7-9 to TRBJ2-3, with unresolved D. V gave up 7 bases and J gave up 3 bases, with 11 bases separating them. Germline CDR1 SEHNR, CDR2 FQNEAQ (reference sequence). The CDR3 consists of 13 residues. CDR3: CASNQARTDTQYF. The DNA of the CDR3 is TGTGCCAGCAACCAAGCCAGGACAGATACGCAGTATTTT.

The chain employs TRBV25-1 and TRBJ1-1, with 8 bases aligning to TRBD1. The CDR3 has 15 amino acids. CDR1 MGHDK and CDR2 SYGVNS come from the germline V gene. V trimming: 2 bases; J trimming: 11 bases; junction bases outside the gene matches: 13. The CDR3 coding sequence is TGTGCCAGCAGTGAACAGGGGGCGATAAGCGAGCGGGCTTTCTTT. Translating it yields CASSEQGAISERAFF.

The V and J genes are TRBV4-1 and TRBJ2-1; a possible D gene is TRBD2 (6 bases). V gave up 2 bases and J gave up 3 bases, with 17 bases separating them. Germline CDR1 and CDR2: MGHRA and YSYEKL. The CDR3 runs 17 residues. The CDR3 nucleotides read TGCGCCAGCAGCCAACCCTCCCGCGGGGAGAGCTACAATGAGCAGTTCTTC. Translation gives CASSQPSRGESYNEQFF.

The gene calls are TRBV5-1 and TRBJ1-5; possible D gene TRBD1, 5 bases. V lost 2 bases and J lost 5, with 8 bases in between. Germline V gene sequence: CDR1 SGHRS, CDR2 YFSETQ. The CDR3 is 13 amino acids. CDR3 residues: CASSLQVDQPQHF. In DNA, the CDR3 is TGCGCCAGCAGCTTACAGGTGGATCAGCCCCAGCATTTT.

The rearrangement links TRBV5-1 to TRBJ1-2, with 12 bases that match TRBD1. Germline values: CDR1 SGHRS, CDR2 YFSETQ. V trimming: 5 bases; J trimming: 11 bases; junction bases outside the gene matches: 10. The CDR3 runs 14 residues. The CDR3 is CASSSGGQGASYTF. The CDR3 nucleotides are TGCGCCAGCAGTAGTGGGGGACAGGGGGCTTCTTACACCTTC.

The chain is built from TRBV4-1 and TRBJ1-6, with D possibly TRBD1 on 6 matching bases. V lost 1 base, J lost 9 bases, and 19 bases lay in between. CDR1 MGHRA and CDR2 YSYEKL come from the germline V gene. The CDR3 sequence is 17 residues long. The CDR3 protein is CASSQGQARTMSSPLHF. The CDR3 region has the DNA TGCGCCAGCAGCCAAGGACAGGCGAGAACTATGAGTTCACCCCTCCACTTT.

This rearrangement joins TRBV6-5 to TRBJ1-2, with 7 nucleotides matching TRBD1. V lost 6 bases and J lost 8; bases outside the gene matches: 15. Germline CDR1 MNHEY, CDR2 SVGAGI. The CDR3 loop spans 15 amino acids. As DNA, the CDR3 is TGTGCCAGCAGCCGCCCCCGACAGGGAGAATCAGGCTACACCTTC. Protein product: CASSRPRQGESGYTF.

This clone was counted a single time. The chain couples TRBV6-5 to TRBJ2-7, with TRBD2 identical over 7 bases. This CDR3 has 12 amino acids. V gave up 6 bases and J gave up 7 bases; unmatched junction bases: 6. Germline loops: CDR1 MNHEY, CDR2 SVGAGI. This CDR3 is CASSRWGGEQYF. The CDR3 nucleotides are TGTGCCAGCAGCCGTTGGGGGGGTGAGCAGTACTTC.

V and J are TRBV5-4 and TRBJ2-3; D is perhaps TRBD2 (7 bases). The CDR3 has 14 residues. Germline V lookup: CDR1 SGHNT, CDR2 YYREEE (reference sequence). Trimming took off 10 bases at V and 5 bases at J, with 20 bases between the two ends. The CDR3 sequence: CAWGAGEELDTQYF. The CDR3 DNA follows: TGTGCCTGGGGGGCGGGAGAGGAGCTAGATACGCAGTATTTT.

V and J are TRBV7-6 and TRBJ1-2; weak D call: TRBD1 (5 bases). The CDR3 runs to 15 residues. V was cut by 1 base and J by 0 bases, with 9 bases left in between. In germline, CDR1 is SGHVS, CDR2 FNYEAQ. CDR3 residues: CASSLETETNYGYTF. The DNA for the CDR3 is TGTGCCAGCAGCTTAGAGACAGAAACTAACTATGGCTACACCTTC. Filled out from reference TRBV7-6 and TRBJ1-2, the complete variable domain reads GAGVSQSPRYKVTKRGQDVALRCDPISGHVSLYWYRQALGQGPEFLTYFNYEAQQDKSGLPNDRFSAERPEGSISTLTIQRTEQRDSAMYRCASSLETETNYGYTFGSGTRLTVV.

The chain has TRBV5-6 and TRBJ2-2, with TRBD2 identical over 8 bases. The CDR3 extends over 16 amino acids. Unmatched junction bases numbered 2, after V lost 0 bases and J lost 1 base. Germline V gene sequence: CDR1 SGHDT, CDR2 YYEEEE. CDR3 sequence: CASSLGLAGNTGELFF. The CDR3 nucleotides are TGTGCCAGCAGCTTGGGTCTAGCGGGGAACACCGGGGAGCTGTTTTTT.